This T cell receptor (beta chain) was found in a study of CD8 T cells in Susac syndrome. With random hexamers, reverse transcription was performed on roughly 0.5 to 1 ug of RNA. Amplification of the TCR beta CDR3 was carried out by immunoSEQ multiplex PCR, which spanned a total of 54 Vbeta and 13 Jbeta segments. TCRdb processed the immunoSEQ multiplex PCR reads anew with MiXCR; each CDR3 protein has one entry. The sample records 150,000 to 200,000 distinct CDR3 sequences, around 95% being singletons. Germline CDR1 and CDR2: DFQATT and SNEGSKA (reference sequence). Between the trimmed V and J ends, which lost 0 bases and 9 bases, there was a span of 12 bases. The CDR3 extends over 13 amino acids. Healthy donors acted as controls, with matching for age and sex. Details on this clonotype: Antigen specificity is unknown.

Study-level findings and limits: A relatively small number of individuals underwent TCR sequencing and HLA analysis.

The sample comprised CD4+ T cells from PBMCs. The sequence was collected from a human donor in good health. The rearrangement uses TRBV20-1 and TRBJ2-1; the D is unclear. CDR3 DNA sequence: TGCAGTGCTAGAGATCGACGAAGTGGTGAGCAGTTCTTC. This encodes CSARDRRSGEQFF.